The entry below describes one T cell receptor (beta chain). Antigen: not known. PCR used 60 Vbeta primers and 13 Jbeta primers. Under the authors' procedure: An analysis that came later counted 73 million or so unique TCR beta chains, about 10 million shared. The method was immunoSEQ multiplex PCR; TCRdb's version includes in-frame clones alone and lacks a portion of them. The V and J calls and clone size were taken over from that table, and D and trimming were inferred from the DNA. The sample gives 150,000 to 200,000 clones, approximately 79% of which show up once; about 0.93% is in the top ten. These data belong to a study of cytomegalovirus exposure and HLA in healthy donors. Points from the study as a whole: Fewer N-insertions than the 666-donor mean were reportedly shown by an Asian-associated ancestry cluster in a later analysis. It was 164 TCR beta chains that were listed as cytomegalovirus-associated.

Specimen: PBMCs. The TCR originated in a woman aged 45-60 years in good health and CMV-seropositive.

Written as DNA, the CDR3 is TGTGCCAGCAGTTTATGGACCCTAGCAGATCGGAATGAGCAGTTCTTC. This sequence encodes CASSLWTLADRNEQFF. The genes are TRBV28 and TRBJ2-1; D may be TRBD2 (5 bases). CDR1 MDHEN and CDR2 SYDVKM come from the germline V gene. This CDR3 comprises 16 residues. V lost 0 bases to trimming and J lost 7 bases, with 16 bases between them.